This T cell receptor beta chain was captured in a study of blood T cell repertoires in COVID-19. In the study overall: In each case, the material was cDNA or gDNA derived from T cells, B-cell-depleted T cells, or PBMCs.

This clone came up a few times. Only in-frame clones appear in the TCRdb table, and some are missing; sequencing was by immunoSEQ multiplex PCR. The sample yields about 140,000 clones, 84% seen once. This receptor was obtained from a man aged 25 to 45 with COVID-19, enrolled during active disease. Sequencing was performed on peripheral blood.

The CDR3, as DNA: TGCGCCAGCACTGGGCTGGGTACCGGGGAGCTGTTTTTT. Its translation: CASTGLGTGELFF. J is TRBJ2-2 and V is TRBV5-1; no clear D. The ends were cut back, 6 bases at V and 5 bases at J, with 11 bases in the middle. Per germline, CDR1 SGHRS and CDR2 YFSETQ. This CDR3 is built from 13 residues. Full variable domain (rest looked up from reference TRBV5-1 and TRBJ2-2): KAGVTQTPRYLIKTRGQQVTLSCSPISGHRSVSWYQQTPGQGLQFLFEYFSETQRNKGNFPGRFSGRQFSNSRSEMNVSTLELGDSALYLCASTGLGTGELFFGEGSRLTVL.